Sequencing of this TCR beta chain was carried out in a study of cytomegalovirus exposure and HLA in healthy donors. Study information: Among several hundred genotyped donors, 65% to 90% fell in the Caucasian-associated ancestry cluster. Study results and limitations: Later work associated fewer than 20,000 TCR beta sequences with HLA alleles at 0.05 false discovery rate.

Details on this clone: No antigen is known for it.

Researchers ran the PCR with 60 Vbeta and 13 Jbeta primers. TCRdb keeps only in-frame clones here, not all; method: immunoSEQ multiplex PCR. The profile shows over 150,000 clones, about three quarters of them singletons. The sequencing input was PBMCs. This sequence originates from a woman aged 25 to 39 in good health and CMV-seronegative.

CDR3 in DNA: TGTGCCAGCAGCTTAGGGCTAGCGGGAACCGCCTACGAGCAGTACTTC. The encoded protein is CASSLGLAGTAYEQYF. The chain joins TRBV7-2 to TRBJ2-7, with 9 positions matching TRBD2. The CDR3 has 16 amino acids. Germline V gene data show CDR1 as SGHTA and CDR2 as FQGNSA. J gave up 2 bases and V 1 base, and 6 bases lay outside the gene matches.